The T cell receptor (beta chain) under discussion was sequenced for a study of regulatory T cells in long-lasting Graves disease. V lost 4 bases, J lost 1 base, and 4 bases stayed unmatched. Germline-derived CDR1 and CDR2 are LGHDT and YNNKEL (reference sequence). There are 16 residues in the CDR3. As to time point: newly diagnosed GD, antithyroid drugs for less than 3 months. PBMC RNA was the source of the TCR library. CDR3-region Arm-PCR and iRepertoire HTBI primers produced the TCR beta libraries. MiXCR, applied by TCRdb to the multiplex PCR reads, yields one record per CDR3 protein. The data contain 420,000 or so distinct CDR3 sequences, about 15% of them singletons. This clonotype was picked up many times. These same data were also listed under a study on T cells in Graves' hyperthyroidism and ophthalmopathy.

The sequences come from peripheral blood mononuclear cells (PBMCs), collected at new diagnosis, from a patient treated with antithyroid drugs. This chain links TRBV3-1 with TRBJ2-3; 11 bases map to TRBD2. This receptor was obtained from a woman between 18 and 30 years old with Graves disease. CDR3 sequence: CASSPSGRLGTDTQYF. CDR3 DNA: TGTGCCAGCAGCCCTAGCGGGAGGTTAGGCACAGATACGCAGTATTTT.